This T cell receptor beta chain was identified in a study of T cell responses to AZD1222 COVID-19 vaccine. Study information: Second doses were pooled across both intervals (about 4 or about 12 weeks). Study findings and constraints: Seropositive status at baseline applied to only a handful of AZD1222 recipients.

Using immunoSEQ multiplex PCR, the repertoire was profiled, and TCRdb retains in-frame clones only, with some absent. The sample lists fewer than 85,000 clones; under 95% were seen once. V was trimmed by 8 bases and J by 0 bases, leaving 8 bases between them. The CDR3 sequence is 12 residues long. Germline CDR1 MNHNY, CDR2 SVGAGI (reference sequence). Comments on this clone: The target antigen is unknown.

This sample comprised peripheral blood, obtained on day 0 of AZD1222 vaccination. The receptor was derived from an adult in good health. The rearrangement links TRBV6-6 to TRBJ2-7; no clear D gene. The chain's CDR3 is CASGSNSYEQYF. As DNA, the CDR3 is TGTGCCAGCGGGTCAAACTCCTACGAGCAGTACTTC.